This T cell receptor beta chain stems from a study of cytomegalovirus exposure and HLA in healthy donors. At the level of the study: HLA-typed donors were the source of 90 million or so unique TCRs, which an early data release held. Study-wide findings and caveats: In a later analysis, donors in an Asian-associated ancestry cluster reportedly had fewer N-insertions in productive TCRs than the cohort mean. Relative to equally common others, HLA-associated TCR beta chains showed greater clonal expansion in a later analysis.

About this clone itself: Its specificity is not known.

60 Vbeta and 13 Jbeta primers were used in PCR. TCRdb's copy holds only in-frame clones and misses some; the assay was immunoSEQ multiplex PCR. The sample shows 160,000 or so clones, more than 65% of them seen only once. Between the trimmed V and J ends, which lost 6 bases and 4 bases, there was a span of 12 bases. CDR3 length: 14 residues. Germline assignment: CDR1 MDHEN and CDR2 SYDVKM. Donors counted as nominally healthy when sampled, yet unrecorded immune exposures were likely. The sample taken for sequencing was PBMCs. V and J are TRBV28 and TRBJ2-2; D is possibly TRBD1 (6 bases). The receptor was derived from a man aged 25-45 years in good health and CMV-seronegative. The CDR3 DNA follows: TGTGCCAGCAGAAACGGACAGACCACCGGGGAGCTGTTTTTT. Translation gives CASRNGQTTGELFF.